The text below deals with one T cell receptor (beta chain). Its recognized antigen is unknown. No base quality information exists; no much larger clone differs at one position. The CDR3 numbers 19 residues from cysteine through phenylalanine. The kept DNA is CDR3 alone, 57 bases in frame from the first base. V is pared back by 3 bases and J by 0 bases, with 21 bases lying between the germline termini. The CDR1 and CDR2 encoded by the germline V gene are MDHEN and SYDVKM. This entry belongs to a study of identical twins (dated by TCRdb to about 2016). With respect to the entire study: To test whether fetal clonotypes persist, this study deep-sequenced TCR alpha and beta repertoires from monozygotic twins, from unrelated adults of various ages, and from cord blood. To rule out contamination, the twin experiments were replicated at different times with different library preparation protocols. Broader findings and caveats from the paper: Fewer insertions were carried by abundant cord blood beta clonotypes; a weaker similar trend was observed in young adult naive repertoires, while no such trend was observed in memory repertoires. In beta out-of-frame sequences, excess twin sharing was weaker, because having fewer shared sequences lowered the signal-to-noise ratio. Conclusions relied on cross-sectional statistical analysis, since the same donors could not be followed over many years. Out-of-frame TCR alpha sharing in monozygotic twins was systematically underestimated by recombination models, whereas sharing between unrelated individuals was in agreement with the recombination models. Invariant T cells such as MAIT and iNKT could partly confound zero-insertion analyses, though diverse VJ usage argued against this for most clonotypes. Compared with coincidental sharing between unrelated individuals, an excess of low generation-probability sequences was observed among out-of-frame TCR alpha sequences shared between twins.

Library construction relied on 5' RACE. The instrument was an Illumina HiSeq 2000. Template switching added a universal primer binding site, and the final cDNA carried a unique molecular identifier that allowed TCR cDNA molecules to be counted accurately. First-strand cDNA for TCR alpha and beta chains was synthesized from specific primers in the conserved constant-segment region. Each cDNA library was double barcoded, with a SMART-Mk sample barcode plus Illumina barcodes, to control for contamination. Two successive PCR steps introduced TruSeq adapter sequences along with Illumina sample barcodes. The TCR alpha and beta cDNA libraries were sequenced on the Illumina HiSeq platform using custom primers. The authors processed their data as follows. Unique molecular identifiers were extracted from raw reads with MiGEC, and CDR3 positions were determined with MiXCR. Recombination models were inferred per individual with the repgenHMM and IGoR tools using an EM algorithm. The tcR package in R was used for shared clonotype analysis, with sharing normalized by the product of cloneset sizes. To study raw recombination free of thymic and clonal selection effects, out-of-frame nonproductive sequences were analyzed. Using fastp at Q25 and MiXCR, TCRdb reprocessed the public reads and kept productive beta chains. CDR3 protein sequences are deduplicated, and each keeps its most common genes and DNA. These V and J calls are TCRdb output, not the study's own analysis. The sample yields hundreds of thousands of distinct CDR3 sequences; around 7.5% were counted once. The ten largest clones represent 1.6% of the sample.

Every donor in the study was a healthy Caucasian. Three pairs of female monozygotic twins, all aged about 18 to 29 years, made up the twin cohort. RNA for TCR libraries was isolated from peripheral blood mononuclear cells. These data also formed part of another study, on yellow fever vaccine responses in identical twins. As described in the second report: According to the authors, the vaccine-induced T cell response in identical twins seemed to be partly convergent and partly specific to each individual. Focusing on identical twins, the study followed the T cell clones that responded to the vaccine, and did so with precision.

Here the chain combines TRBV28 and TRBJ2-1, with TRBD2 tentatively as D gene (5 bases match). The TCR sequence derives from a woman aged 18-29 years in good health. Sequencing input: PBMCs. The sequenced DNA: TGTGCCAGCAGTTTGGAAGAGGAACAGTCCCGGGGCTCCTACAATGAGCAGTTCTTC. Its protein is CASSLEEEQSRGSYNEQFF.